The following is a TCR beta chain sequence with its context. Its antigen remains unknown. The CDR3 is 13 amino acids. V lost 3 bases and J 10 bases, leaving 10 bases between the germline ends. Per the germline V gene, CDR1 is LNHDA and CDR2 is SQIVND (reference sequence). Assay used: immunoSEQ multiplex PCR; TCRdb lists only in-frame clones, some missing. The sample lists 88,000 or so clones; 89% were seen once. The data were obtained in a study of T cell responses to AZD1222 COVID-19 vaccine. Whole-study results and caveats: In all cases, repertoires were sampled only after the peak T cell response. Donors were mostly white British, more females; clonal diversity possibly underestimated.

The chain couples TRBV19 to TRBJ2-6; D gene ambiguous. The sequencing here drew on peripheral blood, taken on day 0 of AZD1222 vaccination. The sequence was obtained from an adult in good health. CDR3 in DNA: TGTGCCAGTAGTATGAGGTTGACGAACGTCCTGACTTTC. Its translation: CASSMRLTNVLTF.